This passage covers 27 T cell receptor beta chains from one sample sequenced in a study of shared clonotypes between healthy human individuals. Method: immunoSEQ multiplex PCR; TCRdb's copy keeps in-frame clones and lacks some. The sample lists about 2.3 million clones, approximately 93% seen once, with under 0.45% in the top ten. Sequencing was done on a sample of naive CD4+ T cells from PBMCs. The subset is: CD45RA+ positively selected. The receptor source for this set is a man between 18 and 29 years old in good health. Some clones in this sample may be carry-over from other donors' samples.

The chain couples TRBV9 to TRBJ2-7, with 7 bases lining up with TRBD2. Germline lookup yields CDR1 SGDLS and CDR2 YYNGEE. Trimming cost V 2 bases and J 7 bases; bases outside gene matches: 12. This CDR3 contains 15 residues. For the CDR3, the DNA is TGTGCCAGCAGCGTTGGGTGGGCGGGAGCGGGTGAGCAGTACTTC. It codes for CASSVGWAGAGEQYF.

This chain connects TRBV7-2 to TRBJ2-2; D possibly corresponds to TRBD1 (6 bases). This CDR3 contains 15 residues. V was trimmed by 5 bases and J by 5 bases, leaving 15 bases between them. The germline V gene has CDR1 SGHTA and CDR2 FQGNSA. The CDR3, as DNA: TGTGCCAGCAGCCCCAGACAGGTCGGGACCGGGGAGCTGTTTTTT. Translated: CASSPRQVGTGELFF.

V usage is TRBV10-3 and J usage is TRBJ2-7; 10 positions agree with TRBD1. Trimming at V came to 5 bases and at J to 3 bases, leaving 4 bases not matched to a gene. This CDR3 is 14 amino acids long. Germline CDR1 reads ENHRY; CDR2 reads SYGVKD. The CDR3: CAISSGQGFYEQYF. Written as DNA, the CDR3 is TGTGCCATCAGTTCGGGACAGGGGTTCTACGAGCAGTACTTC.

The chain has TRBV16 and TRBJ1-1; 9 bases fit TRBD1. The V gene end was trimmed by 0 bases and the J gene end by 5 bases; junction bases not matched to a gene: 7. From germline, CDR1 is KGHSY and CDR2 FQNENV. This CDR3 spans 16 amino acids. CDR3: CASSQSSTGGQTEAFF. The CDR3 nucleotides are TGTGCCAGCAGCCAATCTAGCACAGGGGGCCAAACTGAAGCTTTCTTT.

The chain employs TRBV5-1 and TRBJ1-2; D may be TRBD1 (5 bases). The germline CDR1 and CDR2 sequences are SGHRS and YFSETQ. The CDR3 loop spans 16 amino acids. Trimming took off 3 bases at V and 0 bases at J, with 15 bases between the two ends. The CDR3 DNA is TGCGCCAGCAGCTCCCCCTCGGGGCCAACTAACTATGGCTACACCTTC. Amino acid sequence: CASSSPSGPTNYGYTF.

Remarks on this clone: Other DNA sequences in this sample translate to the same CDR3. The CDR3 DNA sequence: TGTGCCAGCAGCTTAGGCCGGGACAATGAGCAGTTCTTC. The encoded protein is CASSLGRDNEQFF. The genes are TRBV7-3 and TRBJ2-1; no definite D call. Trimming cost V 2 bases and J 5 bases, with 7 bases left between them. The V gene's germline CDR1 is SGHTA and CDR2 FQGTGA. This CDR3 contains 13 residues.

The chain is built from TRBV15 and TRBJ2-5; the match to TRBD2 covers 7 bases. Germline V gene sequence: CDR1 LNHNV, CDR2 YYDKDF (reference sequence). The CDR3 totals 13 residues. Trimming removed 8 bases from V and 2 bases from J; junction bases left unmatched: 5. CDR3 nucleotides: TGTGCCACCTGGGGGGGGAGACAAGAGACCCAGTACTTC. The encoded protein is CATWGGRQETQYF.

With respect to this clone: Other DNA sequences in the sample encode the same CDR3. The V and J genes are TRBV2 and TRBJ2-1, with 9 bases matching TRBD1. V shed 3 bases and J 0 bases; nucleotides not matched to a gene: 0. CDR1 is SNHLY and CDR2 is FYNNEI in the germline V gene. The CDR3 length is 15 residues. The CDR3: CASSEDRGSYNEQFF. As DNA, the CDR3 is TGTGCCAGCAGTGAGGACAGGGGCTCCTACAATGAGCAGTTCTTC.

Concerning this clone: This sample includes further DNA sequences coding for the same CDR3. The J gene is TRBJ1-5, the V gene TRBV5-1; D is unclear. This CDR3 contains 13 residues. Germline V gives CDR1 SGHRS, CDR2 YFSETQ. The V end was cut by 1 base, the J end by 4 bases, with 6 bases between. The CDR3 loop reads CASSLLGNQPQHF. In DNA, the CDR3 is TGCGCCAGCAGCTTGTTGGGGAATCAGCCCCAGCATTTT.

This chain uses TRBV20-1 with TRBJ1-2; no clear D gene. Trimming removed 4 bases from V and 9 bases from J, with 12 bases in between. Germline lookup yields CDR1 DFQATT and CDR2 SNEGSKA (reference sequence). This CDR3 is built from 11 residues. CDR3 protein: CSANTAGSYTF. The CDR3 DNA sequence: TGCAGTGCTAACACAGCGGGAAGCTACACCTTC.

A word on this clone: The same CDR3 arises from other DNA sequences in this sample as well. The rearrangement links TRBV5-1 to TRBJ2-5; 11 bases line up with TRBD2. This CDR3 contains 16 residues. The germline V gene has CDR1 SGHRS and CDR2 YFSETQ. The trim removed 0 bases at V and 1 base at J, leaving 2 bases unmatched. CDR3 region: CASSLAGLAGQETQYF. The CDR3 nucleotides read TGCGCCAGCAGCTTGGCCGGACTAGCGGGCCAAGAGACCCAGTACTTC.

This clone was observed a few times. This same CDR3 is encoded by further DNA sequences in the sample. The V call is TRBV18, the J call TRBJ2-5, with D perhaps TRBD1 (5 bases). V dropped 2 bases and J dropped 1 base, with 5 bases sitting between them. The CDR3 is 13 amino acids. Germline V gene lookup returns CDR1 KGHSH and CDR2 LQKENI. DNA of the CDR3: TGTGCCAGCTCACCAGACAGCCAAGAGACCCAGTACTTC. Amino acids: CASSPDSQETQYF.

This chain links TRBV28 with TRBJ1-5; tentative D call: TRBD1 (6 bases). V dropped 1 base and J dropped 1 base, with 11 bases sitting between them. The CDR3 is made up of 16 amino acids. From germline, CDR1 is MDHEN and CDR2 SYDVKM. The CDR3 protein is CASSLYPGESNQPQHF. For the CDR3, the DNA is TGTGCCAGCAGTTTATATCCAGGGGAGAGCAATCAGCCCCAGCATTTT.

This chain joins TRBV25-1 and TRBJ2-3, with D unclear. CDR1 and CDR2 (germline): MGHDK, SYGVNS. V lost 2 bases to trimming and J lost 0 bases, with 9 bases between them. The CDR3 is 15 residues long. The CDR3 loop reads CASSEIWGSTDTQYF. CDR3 nucleotides: TGTGCCAGCAGTGAAATCTGGGGAAGCACAGATACGCAGTATTTT. Full variable domain (outside the CDR3, taken from reference TRBV25-1 and TRBJ2-3): EADIYQTPRYLVIGTGKKITLECSQTMGHDKMYWYQQDPGMELHLIHYSYGVNSTEKGDLSSESTVSRIRTEHFPLTLESARPSHTSQYLCASSEIWGSTDTQYFGPGTRLTVL.

The chain has TRBV25-1 and TRBJ2-3, with TRBD2 matching over 11 bases. There are 17 residues in the CDR3. Germline trimming cut 1 base from V and 5 bases from J; bases unmatched to any gene: 8. Germline loops: CDR1 MGHDK, CDR2 SYGVNS. The CDR3 nucleotides are TGTGCCAGCAGTGAATCTAGCGGGAGGCCAGGTATAGATACGCAGTATTTT. Translation gives CASSESSGRPGIDTQYF.

The chain joins TRBV7-2 to TRBJ1-5, with 8 positions matching TRBD1. The germline CDR1 and CDR2 sequences are SGHTA and FQGNSA. The CDR3 loop spans 15 amino acids. After removal of 5 bases from V and 11 bases from J, the junction contained 14 bases not matched to a gene. The CDR3 loop reads CASSPRQGPGMAQHF. CDR3 nucleotides: TGTGCCAGCAGCCCAAGACAGGGGCCCGGTATGGCCCAGCATTTT.

The chain combines TRBV29-1 with TRBJ1-4, with D possibly TRBD1 on 5 matching bases. The CDR3 contains 11 residues. V was shortened by 6 bases and J by 9 bases, with 11 bases between the two germline ends. Germline assignment: CDR1 SQVTM and CDR2 ANQGSEA. For the CDR3, the DNA is TGCAGCGTCAAGGAGGGACAAAAACTGTTTTTT. It is translated as CSVKEGQKLFF. Filled out from reference TRBV29-1 and TRBJ1-4, the complete variable domain reads SAVISQKPSRDICQRGTSLTIQCQVDSQVTMMFWYRQQPGQSLTLIATANQGSEATYESGFVIDKFPISRPNLTFSTLTVSNMSPEDSSIYLCSVKEGQKLFFGSGTQLSVL.

This sequence joins TRBV6-1 and TRBJ2-5; D remains unclear. The CDR3 is 14 residues long. In germline, CDR1 is MNHNS, CDR2 SASEGT. The V and J ends lost 3 bases and 3 bases respectively, with 11 bases between them. DNA for the CDR3: TGTGCCAGCAGTGATAATCGGGTTAAAGAGACCCAGTACTTC. This codes for CASSDNRVKETQYF.

This clone was found once. V and J are TRBV5-1 and TRBJ2-2, with D perhaps TRBD1 or TRBD2 (5 bases each). This CDR3 has 18 amino acids. Germline lookup yields CDR1 SGHRS and CDR2 YFSETQ. V dropped 1 base and J dropped 2 bases, with 18 bases sitting between them. The CDR3 DNA follows: TGCGCCAGCAGCTTGAGGGACGCCGGATTTTATAACACCGGGGAGCTGTTTTTT. Protein: CASSLRDAGFYNTGELFF.

Concerning this clone: Other DNA sequences in the same sample also yield this CDR3. The chain carries TRBV7-3 and TRBJ2-5; the D is unclear. This CDR3 is 13 amino acids long. Germline CDR1 reads SGHTA; CDR2 reads FQGTGA. V was shortened by 1 base and J by 4 bases, with 7 bases between the two germline ends. CDR3 sequence: CASSLRPRETQYF. CDR3 bases: TGTGCCAGCAGCTTAAGGCCGAGAGAGACCCAGTACTTC.

The chain joins TRBV28 to TRBJ1-1; no firm D call. Trimming shortened V by 0 bases and J by 8 bases, and 10 bases separated the two germline ends. Germline loops: CDR1 MDHEN, CDR2 SYDVKM. CDR3 length: 13 amino acids. The CDR3 spells CASSLWGGIEAFF. CDR3 in DNA: TGTGCCAGCAGTTTATGGGGCGGGATCGAAGCTTTCTTT.

This chain joins TRBV6-6 and TRBJ1-5; no firm D call. Germline CDR1 MNHNY, CDR2 SVGAGI (reference sequence). The CDR3 loop spans 16 amino acids. Trimming stripped 2 bases from V and 5 bases from J, with 16 bases between. DNA for the CDR3: TGTGCCAGCAGTTACGCCTGGGGTGGCAGTGATCAGCCCCAGCATTTT. Its protein product is CASSYAWGGSDQPQHF.

Worth noting for this clone: The identical CDR3 is also encoded by other nucleotide sequences in the sample. The rearrangement joins TRBV30 to TRBJ2-5, with 7 positions matching TRBD2. Trimming removed 0 bases from V and 4 bases from J; junction bases left unmatched: 2. The length of the CDR3 is 13 residues. CDR1 is GTSNPN, CDR2 SVGIG, per germline (reference sequence). This CDR3 reads CAWSVAGSETQYF. CDR3 bases: TGTGCCTGGAGTGTAGCGGGGTCAGAGACCCAGTACTTC.

The chain joins TRBV2 to TRBJ1-2; D is perhaps TRBD1 (6 bases). The germline gives CDR1 SNHLY, CDR2 FYNNEI. The CDR3 extends over 14 amino acids. Trimming cost V 7 bases and J 3 bases, with 15 bases left between them. The chain's CDR3 is CASTWGGLDYGYTF. The CDR3 DNA is TGTGCCAGCACTTGGGGGGGCCTAGACTATGGCTACACCTTC.

DNA for the CDR3: TGTGCCAGCAGTTTAATATCAGGGGGTGCTGAAAAACTGTTTTTT. Its protein is CASSLISGGAEKLFF. The chain couples TRBV27 to TRBJ1-4; 7 bases agree with TRBD1. V lost 2 bases to trimming and J lost 7 bases; unmatched junction nucleotides: 7. CDR1 is MNHEY, CDR2 SMNVEV, per germline (reference sequence). The CDR3 spans 15 residues.

The chain recombines TRBV9 with TRBJ2-1; 7 bases align to TRBD1. The J segment lost 8 bases and the V segment lost 3 bases, leaving 11 bases of the junction unmatched. The CDR3 loop spans 15 amino acids. Germline-derived CDR1 and CDR2 are SGDLS and YYNGEE. The CDR3 region is CASSGRDSLVDEQFF. CDR3 in DNA: TGTGCCAGCAGCGGCCGGGACAGCCTCGTTGATGAGCAGTTCTTC.

The chain links TRBV11-3 to TRBJ1-4; D is possibly TRBD1 (6 bases). The CDR3 loop spans 13 amino acids. V was shortened by 10 bases and J by 4 bases, with 13 bases between the two germline ends. CDR1 and CDR2 from the germline V gene are SGHNT and YENEEA. The CDR3: CAIEGVFNEKLFF. The CDR3 DNA is TGTGCCATCGAGGGGGTGTTTAATGAAAAACTGTTTTTT.